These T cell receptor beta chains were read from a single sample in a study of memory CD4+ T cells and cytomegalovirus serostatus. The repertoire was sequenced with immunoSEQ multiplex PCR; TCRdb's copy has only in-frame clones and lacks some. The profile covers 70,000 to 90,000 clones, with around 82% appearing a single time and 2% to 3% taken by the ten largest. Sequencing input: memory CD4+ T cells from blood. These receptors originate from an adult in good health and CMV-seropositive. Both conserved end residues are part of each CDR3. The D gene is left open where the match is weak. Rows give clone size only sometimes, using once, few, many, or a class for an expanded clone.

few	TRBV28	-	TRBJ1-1	CASTTISRGAYTEAFF	TGTGCCAGCACTACAATTTCCAGGGGCGCTTACACTGAAGCTTTCTTT
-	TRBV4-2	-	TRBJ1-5	CASSQGEGVGGTNQPQHF	TGTGCCAGCAGCCAAGGTGAGGGTGTTGGGGGGACCAATCAGCCCCAGCATTTT
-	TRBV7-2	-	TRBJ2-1	CASSLEGSAGQFF	TGTGCCAGCAGCTTAGAAGGGTCCGCGGGGCAGTTCTTC
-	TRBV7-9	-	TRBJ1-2	CASSHSPGLGPGYGYTF	TGTGCCAGCAGCCATTCCCCAGGGTTAGGACCAGGGTATGGCTACACCTTC
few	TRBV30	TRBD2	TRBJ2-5	CALRSGSGGETQYF	TGTGCCTTACGAAGCGGGAGTGGAGGAGAGACCCAGTACTTC
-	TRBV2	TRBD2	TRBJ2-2	CASRETSGIVSGELFF	TGTGCCAGCAGGGAGACTAGCGGGATTGTTAGCGGGGAGCTGTTTTTT
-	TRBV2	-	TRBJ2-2	CASSEAGFATGELFF	TGTGCCAGCAGTGAAGCCGGCTTCGCCACCGGGGAGCTGTTTTTT
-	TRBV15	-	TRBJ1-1	CATRISLNTEAFF	TGTGCCACCAGGATTTCATTGAACACTGAAGCTTTCTTT
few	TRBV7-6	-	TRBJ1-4	CASSQSHRADEKLFF	TGTGCCAGCAGCCAAAGCCACAGGGCAGACGAAAAACTGTTTTTT
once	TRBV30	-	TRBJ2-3	CAWSRDAGTDTQYF	TGTGCCTGGAGCCGAGACGCTGGCACAGATACGCAGTATTTT
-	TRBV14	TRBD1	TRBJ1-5	CASSQNRGQPQHF	TGTGCCAGCAGCCAAAACAGGGGGCAGCCCCAGCATTTT
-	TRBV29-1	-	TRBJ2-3	CSVAGSRGADTQYF	TGCAGCGTTGCCGGATCCAGGGGAGCAGATACGCAGTATTTT
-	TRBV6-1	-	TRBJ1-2	CASSEGTYGYTF	TGTGCCAGCAGTGAGGGGACCTATGGCTACACCTTC
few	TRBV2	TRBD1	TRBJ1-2	CASSLRPGGGGGYTF	TGTGCCAGCAGTCTAAGGCCAGGGGGCGGCGGTGGCTACACCTTC
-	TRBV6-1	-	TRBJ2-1	CASSEVAGSSYNEQFF	TGTGCCAGCAGTGAAGTGGCGGGAAGCTCCTACAATGAGCAGTTCTTC
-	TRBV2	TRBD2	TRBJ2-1	CASSLAGGAYNEQFF	TGTGCCAGCAGTTTAGCGGGGGGGGCCTACAATGAGCAGTTCTTC
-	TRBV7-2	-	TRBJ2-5	CASSFAGEETQYF	TGTGCCAGCAGCTTCGCGGGTGAAGAGACCCAGTACTTC
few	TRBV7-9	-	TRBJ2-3	CASRQGWGSTDTQYF	TGTGCCAGCCGTCAGGGGTGGGGAAGCACAGATACGCAGTATTTT
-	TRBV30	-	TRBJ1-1	CAWRDDRNTEAFF	TGTGCCTGGAGGGACGACCGGAACACTGAAGCTTTCTTT
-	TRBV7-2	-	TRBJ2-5	CASSTWDYQETQYF	TGTGCCAGCAGCACGTGGGACTACCAAGAGACCCAGTACTTC
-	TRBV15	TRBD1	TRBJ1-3	CATSSRPGGSGNTIYF	TGTGCCACCAGTAGTAGACCAGGGGGCTCTGGAAACACCATATATTTT
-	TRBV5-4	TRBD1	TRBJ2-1	CASSSPQGQGANNEQFF	TGTGCCAGCAGCTCTCCCCAGGGACAGGGGGCGAACAATGAGCAGTTCTTC
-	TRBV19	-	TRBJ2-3	CASSMGLGMDTQYF	TGTGCCAGTAGTATGGGACTGGGGATGGATACGCAGTATTTT
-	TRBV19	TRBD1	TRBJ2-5	CASSPILTGVKTQYF	TGTGCCAGTAGTCCAATTCTGACAGGGGTGAAGACCCAGTACTTC
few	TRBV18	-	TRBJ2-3	CASSPGLDTDTQYF	TGTGCCAGCTCACCGGGACTCGACACAGATACGCAGTATTTT
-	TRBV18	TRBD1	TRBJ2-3	CASSQPGQGAGDTQYF	TGTGCCAGCTCGCAGCCGGGACAGGGGGCCGGAGATACGCAGTATTTT
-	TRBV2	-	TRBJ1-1	CASSGRRGTEAFF	TGTGCCAGCAGCGGTAGGAGGGGCACTGAAGCTTTCTTT
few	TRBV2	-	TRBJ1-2	CASSVRDYGYTF	TGTGCCAGCAGTGTCAGGGACTATGGCTACACCTTC
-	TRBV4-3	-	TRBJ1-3	CASSREYRSGGNTIYF	TGCGCCAGCAGCCGAGAATACCGATCGGGAGGAAACACCATATATTTT
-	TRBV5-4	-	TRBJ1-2	CASSAQAGVDYGYTF	TGTGCCAGCAGCGCACAGGCCGGGGTTGACTATGGCTACACCTTC
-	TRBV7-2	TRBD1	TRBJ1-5	CASSWDRDSNQPQHF	TGTGCCAGCAGTTGGGACAGGGATAGCAATCAGCCCCAGCATTTT
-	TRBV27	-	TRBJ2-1	CASSHRGTTTRDEQFF	TGTGCCAGCAGCCATCGGGGTACTACTACTCGGGATGAGCAGTTCTTC
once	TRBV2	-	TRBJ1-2	CAGSAFYGYTF	TGTGCCGGGTCCGCGTTTTATGGCTACACCTTC
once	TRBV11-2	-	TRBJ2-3	CASSFGGDSYTDTQYF	TGTGCCAGCAGCTTTGGTGGCGACAGTTACACAGATACGCAGTATTTT
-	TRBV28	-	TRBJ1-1	CASSLLSGNTEAFF	TGTGCCAGCAGTTTATTATCCGGGAACACTGAAGCTTTCTTT
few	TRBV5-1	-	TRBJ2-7	CASSFITGYEQYF	TGCGCCAGCAGCTTTATTACAGGCTACGAGCAGTACTTC
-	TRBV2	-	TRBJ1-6	CASSESSNSPLHF	TGTGCCAGCAGTGAGTCGTCTAATTCACCCCTCCACTTT
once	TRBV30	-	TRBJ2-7	CAWSVGTDGAYEQYF	TGTGCCTGGAGTGTGGGTACCGACGGTGCCTACGAGCAGTACTTC
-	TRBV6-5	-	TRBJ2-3	CASRPLLGAETQYF	TGTGCCAGCAGGCCCCTCCTCGGGGCTGAGACGCAGTATTTT
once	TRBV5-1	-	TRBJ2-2	CASSLGVNTGELFF	TGCGCCAGCAGCTTGGGAGTGAACACCGGGGAGCTGTTTTTT
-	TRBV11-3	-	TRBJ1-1	CASSLDKRGAMNTEAFF	TGTGCCAGCAGCTTAGATAAAAGGGGAGCCATGAACACTGAAGCTTTCTTT
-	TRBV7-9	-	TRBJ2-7	CASSDYYEQYF	TGTGCCAGCAGCGATTACTACGAGCAGTACTTC
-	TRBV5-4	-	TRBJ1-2	CASSPIRQTTNYGYTF	TGTGCCAGCAGCCCCATCCGACAGACAACTAACTATGGCTACACCTTC
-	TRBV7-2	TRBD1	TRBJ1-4	CASSRNSGGDNEKLFF	TGTGCCAGCAGCCGGAACTCAGGGGGGGACAATGAAAAACTGTTTTTT